These 4 T cell receptor beta chains came from one sample sequenced in a study of blood T cell repertoires in COVID-19. The repertoire was sequenced with immunoSEQ multiplex PCR; TCRdb's copy has only in-frame clones and lacks some. Of 150,000 to 200,000 clones in the sample, more than 75% were seen once. Sequenced input: peripheral blood. Source of these receptors: a man aged 50 to 59 who had recovered from COVID-19.

V usage is TRBV5-4 and J usage is TRBJ2-1; perhaps TRBD2 as D (6 bases). The CDR3 has 16 amino acids. In germline, CDR1 is SGHNT, CDR2 YYREEE (reference sequence). V was clipped by 3 bases and J by 7 bases, with 20 bases between them. The CDR3 coding sequence is TGTGCCAGCAGCTCTCCTTCGGGGGAAGATGGAAATGAGCAGTTCTTC. It specifies CASSSPSGEDGNEQFF.

The V gene is TRBV11-2, the J gene TRBJ1-1; perhaps TRBD1 as D (5 bases). Trimming cost V 5 bases and J 6 bases, with 19 bases left between them. The CDR3 is 15 amino acids. CDR1 is SGHAT and CDR2 is FQNNGV in the germline V gene. The CDR3 loop reads CASSPWGESRPEAFF. Here the CDR3 DNA reads TGTGCCAGCAGCCCGTGGGGGGAGAGTCGGCCTGAAGCTTTCTTT.

This rearrangement joins TRBV24-1 to TRBJ2-2; 7 bases align to TRBD2. V gave up 0 bases and J gave up 3 bases; unmatched junction bases: 3. Germline values: CDR1 KGHDR, CDR2 SFDVKD. This CDR3 has 16 amino acids. In DNA form, the CDR3 reads TGTGCCACCAGTGATTTGGCTAGCGGATACACCGGGGAGCTGTTTTTT. Translating gives CATSDLASGYTGELFF.

The V call is TRBV7-2, the J call TRBJ2-6; possible D gene TRBD1, 6 bases. This CDR3 contains 19 residues. Per germline, CDR1 SGHTA and CDR2 FQGNSA. V was trimmed by 8 bases and J by 1 base, leaving 24 bases between them. In nucleotides, the CDR3 is TGTGCCAGCGCCGTTATGAAACAGGGTTATTGGTCTGGGGCCAACGTCCTGACTTTC. As protein: CASAVMKQGYWSGANVLTF.